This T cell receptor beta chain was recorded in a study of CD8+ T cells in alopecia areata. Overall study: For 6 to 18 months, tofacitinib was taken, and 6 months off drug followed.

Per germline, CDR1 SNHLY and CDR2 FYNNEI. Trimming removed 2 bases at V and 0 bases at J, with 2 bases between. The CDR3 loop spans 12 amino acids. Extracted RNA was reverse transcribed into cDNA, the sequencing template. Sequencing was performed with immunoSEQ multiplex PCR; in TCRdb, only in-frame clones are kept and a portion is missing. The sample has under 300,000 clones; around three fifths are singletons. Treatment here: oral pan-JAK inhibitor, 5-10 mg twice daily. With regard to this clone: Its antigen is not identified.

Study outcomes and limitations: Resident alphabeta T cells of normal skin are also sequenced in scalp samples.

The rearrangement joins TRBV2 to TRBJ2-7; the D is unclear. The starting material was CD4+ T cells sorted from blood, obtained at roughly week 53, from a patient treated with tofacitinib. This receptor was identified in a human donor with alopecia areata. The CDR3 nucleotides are TGTGCCAGCAGTGAACACTCCTACGAGCAGTACTTC. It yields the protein CASSEHSYEQYF.